These 18 T cell receptor beta chains originate from one sample sequenced in a study of cytomegalovirus exposure and HLA in healthy donors. Vbeta (60) and Jbeta (13) primers were used in the PCR. Sequenced by immunoSEQ multiplex PCR; TCRdb stores in-frame clones only, minus some. The top ten clones hold less than 3.5% of a sample with about 45,000 clones, approximately 72% of them seen once. Sample: PBMCs. These receptors were obtained from a woman between 25 and 40 years old in good health and CMV-seronegative.

This chain uses TRBV28 with TRBJ2-1; 7 bases map to TRBD2. Germline V gene lookup returns CDR1 MDHEN and CDR2 SYDVKM. The CDR3 extends over 15 amino acids. V was clipped by 5 bases and J by 5 bases; unmatched bases: 9. The CDR3 bases are TGTGCCAGCAGTACCCATGGGAGGGCCAACAATGAGCAGTTCTTC. This translates into CASSTHGRANNEQFF.

The chain employs TRBV2 and TRBJ2-5, with 8 bases fitting TRBD1. The ends lost 6 bases at V and 5 bases at J; junction bases unmatched: 11. Germline CDR1 reads SNHLY; CDR2 reads FYNNEI. CDR3 length: 15 residues. The CDR3 loop is CASRTGTGISETQYF. For the CDR3, the DNA is TGTGCCAGCAGAACCGGGACAGGCATCTCGGAGACCCAGTACTTC.

Ten or more counts support this clone. V gene TRBV4-2 combines with J gene TRBJ2-6, with D possibly TRBD1 on 6 matching bases. Germline assignment: CDR1 LGHNA and CDR2 YNFKEQ. Trimming took off 1 base at V and 4 bases at J, with 11 bases between the two ends. This CDR3 has 16 residues. CDR3 sequence reads: CASSQAQGSGANVLTF. The CDR3 DNA is TGTGCCAGCAGCCAAGCGCAGGGGTCCGGGGCCAACGTCCTGACTTTC.

The DNA for the CDR3 is TGTGCCAGCAGACAGGGGCCTGGAAACACCATATATTTT. Protein product: CASRQGPGNTIYF. The rearrangement joins TRBV6-6 to TRBJ1-3; 7 bases map to TRBD1. CDR3 length: 13 residues. V trimming: 6 bases; J trimming: 2 bases; junction bases outside the gene matches: 1. Germline-derived CDR1 and CDR2 are MNHNY and SVGAGI (reference sequence).

The rearrangement joins TRBV6-4 to TRBJ1-4; 8 bases line up with TRBD1. From germline, CDR1 is MRHNA and CDR2 SNTAGT. This CDR3 is built from 17 residues. The ends lost 2 bases at V and 2 bases at J; junction bases unmatched: 7. The CDR3 is CASSDPITGGTNEKLFF. CDR3 coding DNA: TGTGCCAGCAGTGACCCGATTACAGGGGGGACTAATGAAAAACTGTTTTTT.

The CDR3 here is CASRHDRDPHYEQYF. DNA of the CDR3: TGTGCCAGCAGACATGACAGGGATCCTCATTACGAGCAGTACTTC. The V and J genes are TRBV6-5 and TRBJ2-7, with 7 nucleotides matching TRBD1. The CDR3 runs 15 residues. CDR1 is MNHEY and CDR2 is SVGAGI in the germline V gene. J lost 4 bases, V lost 6 bases, and 12 bases had no gene match.

This sequence joins TRBV9 and TRBJ1-5, with 9 bases aligning to TRBD1. Germline V lookup: CDR1 SGDLS, CDR2 YYNGEE. The CDR3 contains 15 residues. V trimming: 2 bases; J trimming: 5 bases; junction bases outside the gene matches: 5. The CDR3 is CASSVGQGWDQPQHF. CDR3 bases: TGTGCCAGCAGCGTTGGACAGGGGTGGGATCAGCCCCAGCATTTT.

This sequence joins TRBV2 and TRBJ2-1, with unresolved D. This CDR3 is built from 11 residues. Per the germline V gene, CDR1 is SNHLY and CDR2 is FYNNEI. With 5 bases removed from V and 9 bases from J, the gap between germline ends came to 8 bases. In nucleotides, the CDR3 is TGTGCCAGCAGTTCCTACGTTGAGCAGTTCTTC. Protein product: CASSSYVEQFF.

This clone was counted a few times. CDR3 loop: CASNRFNQPQHF. As DNA, the CDR3 is TGTGCCAGCAACAGGTTCAATCAGCCCCAGCATTTT. J is TRBJ1-5 and V is TRBV28; D is perhaps TRBD1 (5 bases). The CDR3 runs to 12 residues. The V and J ends lost 7 bases and 3 bases respectively, with 7 bases between them. CDR1 and CDR2 (germline): MDHEN, SYDVKM.

The rearrangement links TRBV4-1 to TRBJ1-1; D is possibly TRBD1 (5 bases). Per the germline V gene, CDR1 is MGHRA and CDR2 is YSYEKL. The CDR3 extends over 15 amino acids. Trimming left V 1 base short and J 3 bases short, with 12 bases between. Written as DNA, the CDR3 is TGCGCCAGCAGCCAAGGCCGATCGGGGGACACTGAAGCTTTCTTT. Protein product: CASSQGRSGDTEAFF.

V usage is TRBV6-5 and J usage is TRBJ1-3; D may be TRBD1 (6 bases). The CDR3 loop spans 14 amino acids. With 6 bases removed from V and 2 bases from J, the gap between germline ends came to 11 bases. CDR1 MNHEY and CDR2 SVGAGI come from the germline V gene. The CDR3 is CASSSQGPGNTIYF. The CDR3 region has the DNA TGTGCCAGCAGCTCACAGGGACCTGGAAACACCATATATTTT.

J is TRBJ1-5 and V is TRBV6-1; 7 bases align to TRBD1. This CDR3 contains 15 residues. CDR1 MNHNS and CDR2 SASEGT come from the germline V gene. J was trimmed by 2 bases and V by 4 bases; bases with no gene match: 5. The CDR3 is CASSGQGGGNQPQHF. The CDR3, as DNA: TGTGCCAGCAGTGGACAGGGAGGCGGCAATCAGCCCCAGCATTTT.

This chain joins TRBV2 and TRBJ1-5; 7 bases align to TRBD1. V lost 5 bases, J lost 3 bases, and 7 bases stayed unmatched. CDR3 size: 15 residues. CDR1 and CDR2 from the germline V gene are SNHLY and FYNNEI. CDR3 nucleotide sequence: TGTGCCAGCAGTCCGACAGGGCCAGTCAATCAGCCCCAGCATTTT. This codes for CASSPTGPVNQPQHF.

This clone was counted between two and nine times. The chain uses TRBV2 and TRBJ2-7; TRBD2 agrees at 7 bases. Per germline, CDR1 SNHLY and CDR2 FYNNEI. CDR3 length: 17 residues. With 6 bases clipped from V and 1 base from J, the junction kept 15 bases outside the gene matches. The CDR3 protein is CASSARGGGGASYEQYF. The CDR3 nucleotides read TGTGCCAGCAGCGCTAGGGGTGGCGGGGGAGCATCCTACGAGCAGTACTTC. Variable domain in full (rest from reference TRBV2 and TRBJ2-7): EPEVTQTPSHQVTQMGQEVILRCVPISNHLYFYWYRQILGQKVEFLVSFYNNEISEKSEIFDDQFSVERPDGSNFTLKIRSTKLEDSAMYFCASSARGGGGASYEQYFGPGTRLTVT.

The rearrangement uses TRBV30 and TRBJ2-1, with 7 positions matching TRBD1. V was pared by 3 bases and J by 3 bases, with 8 bases of the junction left unmatched. CDR3 length: 15 residues. Germline V CDR1 and CDR2: GTSNPN, SVGIG (reference sequence). The CDR3 reads CAWSETGEYYNEQFF. In DNA form, the CDR3 reads TGTGCCTGGAGCGAAACAGGGGAGTACTACAATGAGCAGTTCTTC.

CDR3 DNA sequence: TGTGCCTGGAGTGTAATTCAGGGATGGACTGAAGCTTTCTTT. It is translated as CAWSVIQGWTEAFF. The chain recombines TRBV30 with TRBJ1-1; possible D gene TRBD1, 5 bases. The ends were cut back, 0 bases at V and 5 bases at J, with 13 bases in the middle. The CDR3 is 14 residues long. Per the germline V gene, CDR1 is GTSNPN and CDR2 is SVGIG (reference sequence).

CDR3 sequence (DNA): TGCGCCAGCAGCCAAGATTGGGACATGTGGATCGTTTCAGCTTTCTTT. It is translated as CASSQDWDMWIVSAFF. The J gene is TRBJ1-1, the V gene TRBV4-1, with a weak D call TRBD1 (6 bases). There are 16 residues in the CDR3. Deletions cut 0 bases from V and 10 bases from J, with 21 bases between. Looked up from germline, CDR1 is MGHRA and CDR2 is YSYEKL.

This rearrangement joins TRBV4-2 to TRBJ2-5; TRBD2 is a possible D gene (6 bases). The CDR3 sequence is 15 residues long. Trimming cost V 2 bases and J 5 bases, with 15 bases left between them. CDR1 is LGHNA, CDR2 YNFKEQ, per germline. The DNA for the CDR3 is TGTGCCAGCAGCCAACACTTACTAGCTACGGAGACCCAGTACTTC. The encoded protein is CASSQHLLATETQYF.